This T cell receptor (beta chain) was retrieved from a study of blood T cell repertoires in COVID-19. Germline CDR1 LGHDT, CDR2 YNNKEL (reference sequence). This CDR3 spans 15 amino acids. J lost 6 bases, V lost 4 bases, and 9 bases had no gene match. Clones were sequenced by immunoSEQ multiplex PCR, and TCRdb holds only the in-frame ones, with some missing. In the table there are roughly 280,000 clones, about nine tenths of which are singletons. Participants were aged about 18 to 100 years from 24 US areas. Cohort allocation depended upon clinical history that participants reported. The receptor was isolated from a woman in her 50s who had recovered from COVID-19. Sequenced input: PBMCs or T cells enriched from blood (not recorded which). The V and J genes are TRBV3-1 (or the pseudogene TRBV3-2) and TRBJ1-2, with 9 bases lining up with TRBD1. CDR3 sequence (DNA): TGTGCCAGCAGCCCGAAGACAGGGGGGATTCATGGCTACACCTTC. Its translation is CASSPKTGGIHGYTF.